This TCR beta chain came from a study of response to subunit inactivated influenza vaccine. Whole-study results and caveats: Authors proposed each seasonal influenza vaccination draws in few new T cells.

This clonotype was counted between two and nine times. The antigen remains unidentified. TCRdb ran MiXCR on the RT-PCR reads and lists one entry per CDR3 protein. Among 860,000 or so distinct CDR3 sequences listed, around 21% were seen once. The source is a man aged 50-60 years who received an inactivated influenza vaccine. Sequenced here: PBMCs from blood, sampled less than 6 days after vaccination.

DNA of the CDR3: TGTGCCAGCGGCCAGTGGTCCGGGCCCTACGAGCAGTACTTC. Translated: CASGQWSGPYEQYF. V is TRBV7-2 and J is TRBJ2-7; D gene uncertain. Trimming left V 8 bases short and J 2 bases short, with 16 bases between. The CDR3 totals 14 residues. CDR1 and CDR2 (germline): SGHTA, FQGNSA.